This T cell receptor beta chain was recorded in a study of cytomegalovirus exposure and HLA in healthy donors (dated by TCRdb to about 2017). About the investigation overall: According to an earlier analysis of around 600 of the donors, about 179 million T cells yielded 120 million or so unique TCR beta sequences and about 280 Gb of sequence data. An early release covering about 600 HLA-typed donors comprised 250 to 350 gigabases of sequencing data and roughly 86 million unique TCR sequences. Of the roughly 390 genotyped donors, approximately 82% fell in the genetic ancestry cluster associated with self-reported Caucasian donors. The study aimed to test whether cataloging public T cell receptors could reveal signatures of past pathogen exposure. The study used immunosequencing to profile the T cell repertoires of approximately 690 subjects and linked those repertoires to cytomegalovirus serostatus. Along with the roughly 670-subject first cohort, a separate validation cohort of 120 different subjects was used. High-throughput TCR immunosequencing, statistical association of individual TCRs with disease status, and machine learning were combined to predict cytomegalovirus infection status. A later analysis re-analyzed previously published TCR beta repertoires from about 730 donors and added high-resolution HLA genotyping to study TCR occurrence patterns. In the later analysis, no new phenotypic data were used to find candidate immune exposures; instead, reliance was placed on TCR beta sequences and their occurrence across donors. To decide whether each TCR beta V gene segment behaved as functional or pseudogenic, an earlier analysis of fewer than 750 of the donors relied on high-throughput TCR beta sequencing. Donor age, sex, ethnicity and CMV serostatus were compiled together with the repertoire data. Genome-wide SNP genotypes for about 60% of the roughly 670 donors were used in a later genetic analysis, which treated that subset as a discovery cohort. All discovery cohort repertoires had been generated using a single sequencing platform. HLA typing included class I and class II loci at four-digit resolution. Typing coverage varied by locus: roughly 629-630 donors for A, B, C, DRB1 and DQB1; approximately 560 for DQA1; about 600 for DPA1; roughly 450 for DPB1. Because of strong linkage in the cohort, roughly 5 DR-DQ haplotypes were treated as single units for association and clustering. On average, 235,054 unique TCR beta nucleotide sequences were sequenced per donor among 350 to 400 genotyped donors of the cohort, with approximately 18% of those sequences being non-productive. What the study reported, not specific to this receptor: A further reported finding was that TCR beta sequences accurately predicted the HLA-A and HLA-B alleles for most subjects in the first cohort. In the study, some 180 TCR beta chains were listed as associated with cytomegalovirus. Specific HLA alleles were associated with over 15,000 TCR beta sequences at a false discovery rate of 0.05 in a later analysis. V-gene and J-gene trimming of TCR beta chains was associated with a missense DCLRE1C variant in a later genetic analysis, and the association was replicated in an independent cohort. In this cohort, only TCR beta chains were sequenced, and detectable features were limited by the absence of alpha or paired-chain data. In a later analysis, the rate of TCR association differed among HLA loci, with DRB1 alleles having the most associated TCRs and HLA-C alleles having the fewest. Immune exposure information for the cohort was limited to CMV serostatus. Correlated functional status among segregating V segments might reflect linkage disequilibrium, but an unknown experimental factor could not be ruled out. Strong co-occurrence of HLA alleles, especially DR and DQ, made assigning TCR associations to individual alleles difficult. In a later genetic analysis, fewer N-insertions in productive TCRs were reported among donors in an Asian-associated ancestry cluster than the roughly 700-donor mean. Cytomegalovirus status was reported to be diagnosed by the classifier with high specificity and sensitivity in both the original and validation cohorts. The sequencing pipeline was judged likely to have produced a cluster of highly shared sequence variants as a technical artifact. According to a later analysis, parvovirus B19, influenza, CMV and Epstein-Barr virus appeared linked to several top co-occurrence clusters. A later analysis found that most CMV-associated TCR beta chains appeared HLA-restricted, with HLA associations seemingly driven largely by CMV exposure. Sequencing depth was assumed to be roughly uniform across donors in the presence/absence analyses, though that assumption may not hold. Because counts were too low, roughly 16 rarely observed V segments, including chromosome 9 orphons, were excluded from the earlier analysis of 587 of the donors. Most TCR sequences were observed very rarely across donors, whereas some public TCRs were present in many individuals. Some IMGT-functional V segments, including TRBV6-2 and TRBV6-3, could not be told apart with the 87-base-pair reads, so those segments were excluded. A few of the identified cytomegalovirus-associated TCR beta chains were confirmed in vitro to be specific for cytomegalovirus antigens. Because some donors lacked HLA typing at each locus, the association tests relied only on the typed subset. It was suggested by the authors that the approach could potentially be generalized to other disease states and immunological phenotypes. An earlier analysis of around 500 of the donors showed that most TCR beta V segments appeared in productive rearrangements either about 87% or about 30% of the time, which broadly matched IMGT annotations. In a later analysis, HLA-associated TCR beta chains were found to be more clonally expanded and to have lower generation probabilities than equally common non-associated chains.

CDR3 length: 15 amino acids, cysteine to phenylalanine. Only CDR3 DNA is held: 45 bases, read in frame from base 1. V is reduced by 1 base and J by 0 bases, leaving a spacing of 8 bases between them. The germline V gene specifies SGHAT as CDR1 and FQNNGV as CDR2. The cohort consisted of 600 to 750 healthy bone marrow donors. At the time of sampling, every cohort member was nominally healthy, though immune exposures that went unrecorded were likely present. The donor tested CMV seropositive, placing the donor among the roughly 270 seropositive members of the cohort. A peripheral blood sample was provided by each donor, and peripheral blood mononuclear cells were used for TCR beta sequencing. The Qiagen DNeasy Blood Extraction Kit was used to extract genomic DNA from the blood cell samples. Turning to this clone: Its cognate antigen has yet to be identified. Per-base quality was not reported, and no clone a single base away is much larger than it.

Preparation of the library involved the immunoSEQ multiplex PCR assay. A mixture of 60 forward primers for TCR Vbeta segments and 13 reverse primers for TCR Jbeta segments was used in the multiplex PCR. The CDR3 region of rearranged TCR beta genes was amplified from genomic DNA by a multiplex PCR assay. The Illumina HiSeq System was used to sequence the amplified TCR beta libraries as 87-base-pair reads. In the original analysis: A later analysis counted approximately 74 million unique TCR beta chains across the 650 to 800 repertoires, and around 12 million of these chains were shared by at least two donors. Raw reads were error-corrected and collapsed into unique sequences with a nearest-neighbor algorithm that merged closely related sequences to remove PCR and sequencing errors. V, D and J gene segments were assigned by aligning CDR3 sequences to IMGT reference sequences. Each retained sequence needed at least a six-nucleotide match to both a V gene segment and a J gene segment. Rearrangements were called productive when the CDR3 lacked stop codons and stayed in frame with V and J; all others were non-productive. Following IMGT convention, CDR3 was defined as the stretch from the second conserved V-encoded cysteine up to the conserved J-encoded phenylalanine. The earlier analysis of 500 to 600 of the donors excluded sequences that lacked an unambiguous match to a single V gene segment. In an earlier analysis of roughly 600 of the donors, a V segment was called functional when productive rearrangements were above 56.7%, and segregating when the standard deviation between donors exceeded 5%. A statistical classification framework was built to diagnose cytomegalovirus status from the catalog of TCR beta chain sequences. A later analysis assigned V and J genes by comparing TCR nucleotide sequences with IMGT/GENE-DB human TR gene sequences. In a later analysis, CDR3 sequences and most-parsimonious VDJ recombination scenarios were assigned using the TCRdist pipeline. In a later analysis, every TCR beta chain was defined by the combination of its CDR3 amino acid sequence and its V-gene family, and reads without a unique V-gene family were dropped. In a later analysis, several hundred highly shared, low-generation-probability nucleotide sequences were removed to address suspected cross-contamination and a sequencing artifact. For each public chain, a later analysis derived a clonal expansion index from normalized ranks of inferred template counts within each repertoire. A later analysis computed generation probabilities with a VDJ recombination model fitted to out-of-frame rearrangements, and checked the results against IGoR. Hypergeometric tests were used in a later analysis to score TCR-TCR, TCR-HLA and TCR-CMV co-occurrence, with a repertoire-size bias correction applied to the TCR pairs. To estimate false discovery rates, a later analysis permuted the HLA or CMV assignments 20 times. In a later analysis, co-occurring TCRs were grouped using DBSCAN, and TCRdist sequence similarity was added for clustering within HLA-allele-positive subsets. Repertoires with fewer than 30,000 or more than 120,000 public chains, plus five repertoires with anomalous nucleotide sharing, were excluded from co-occurrence clustering. The source is immuneACCESS, and TCRdb retained only in-frame sequences with V and J called. Part of the clones is not carried over; for the studies checked, unresolved V genes explain less than half of this, and the remainder is unexplained. The DNA gave D and trimming, while V, J and clone size come from that table. This sample comprises about 130,000 clones, over 70% of them detected only once. The leading ten clones occupy 3.5% to 4.5% of the sample.

The sequenced material came from PBMCs. The V gene is TRBV11-2 and the J gene is TRBJ2-3, with a tentative D gene TRBD1 over 6 matching bases. This sequence was found in a man between 18 and 35 years old in good health and CMV-seropositive. The encoded CDR3 is CASSLAGASTDTQYF. DNA sequence: TGTGCCAGCAGCTTAGCAGGGGCCAGCACAGATACGCAGTATTTT.